These 21 T cell receptor beta chains share one sample of origin, sequenced in a study of CD8 T cells in ankylosing spondylitis. One entry per CDR3 protein, called by TCRdb with MiXCR from the 5' RACE reads. The repertoire holds about 240,000 distinct CDR3 sequences, with roughly 10% as singletons. The sequenced material came from blood, either unsorted or a sorted T cell fraction (not recorded which). All receptors derive from a male donor with ankylosing spondylitis or in good health (not recorded which).

This clonotype has a count of ten or more. The rearrangement uses TRBV5-1 and TRBJ1-1; D not certain. From germline, CDR1 is SGHRS and CDR2 YFSETQ. The CDR3 spans 15 residues. Trimming cost V 1 base and J 3 bases, with 13 bases left between them. The CDR3 sequence is CASSLTLRKDTEAFF. CDR3 DNA sequence: TGCGCCAGCAGCTTGACCCTCAGGAAGGACACTGAAGCTTTCTTT.

V is TRBV5-1 and J is TRBJ1-2; no reliable D call. CDR3 size: 16 residues. Germline CDR1 reads SGHRS; CDR2 reads YFSETQ. Trimming left V 0 bases short and J 8 bases short, with 20 bases between. The CDR3 sequence is CASSLAQPPVLQGYTF. DNA for the CDR3: TGCGCCAGCAGCTTGGCGCAGCCGCCCGTGCTACAGGGCTACACCTTC.

To note about this clonotype: Being one base from a much bigger clone, this may be a read error. The V and J genes are TRBV5-1 and TRBJ1-1; D possibly corresponds to TRBD1 (6 bases). The CDR3 spans 15 residues. Germline loops: CDR1 SGHRS, CDR2 YFSETQ. CDR3 protein: CASSLVAGGGTEAIF. The CDR3 bases are TGCGCCAGCAGCTTGGTTGCGGGTGGGGGCACTGAAGCTATCTTT.

This clonotype was counted many times. The chain is built from TRBV5-1 and TRBJ2-2; no definite D call. The CDR3 runs to 14 residues. Germline CDR1 reads SGHRS; CDR2 reads YFSETQ. With 5 bases removed from V and 3 bases from J, the gap between germline ends came to 11 bases. CDR3 in amino acids: CASRLPGDTGELFF. CDR3 bases: TGCGCCAGCAGGCTACCGGGCGACACCGGGGAGCTGTTTTTT.

This clonotype was seen only a few times. The chain couples TRBV25-1 to TRBJ1-5; no clear D. V was shortened by 3 bases and J by 0 bases, with 18 bases between the two germline ends. The CDR3 covers 18 residues. Germline CDR1 reads MGHDK; CDR2 reads SYGVNS. CDR3 residues: CASSDPGKRTDSNQPQHF. CDR3 nucleotides: TGTGCCAGCAGTGACCCGGGGAAAAGGACGGATAGCAATCAGCCCCAGCATTTT.

This clonotype was picked up many times. The chain recombines TRBV20-1 with TRBJ2-3; a weak D match, TRBD1 (5 bases). The CDR3 runs to 13 residues. V lost 4 bases and J 3 bases, leaving 11 bases between the germline ends. Germline CDR1 is DFQATT and CDR2 is SNEGSKA (reference sequence). CDR3 loop: CSATDRRTDTQYF. The CDR3 region has the DNA TGCAGTGCTACTGACAGACGAACAGATACGCAGTATTTT.

The V call is TRBV19, the J call TRBJ2-5; TRBD1 aligns across 10 bases. Germline V gene lookup returns CDR1 LNHDA and CDR2 SQIVND (reference sequence). This CDR3 has 15 amino acids. V lost 5 bases, J lost 5 bases, and 8 bases stayed unmatched. The chain's CDR3 is CASSSGQGVFETQYF. The CDR3 coding sequence is TGTGCCAGTAGTTCCGGACAGGGGGTCTTCGAGACCCAGTACTTC.

The sample holds many counts of this clonotype. Here the CDR3 DNA reads TGTGCCATCAGCCGACAGGGAGTGAATCAGCCCCAGCATTTT. Protein: CAISRQGVNQPQHF. The rearrangement uses TRBV10-3 and TRBJ1-5; 7 bases agree with TRBD1. CDR3 length: 14 residues. V was pared by 6 bases and J by 4 bases, with 6 bases of the junction left unmatched. The germline V gene has CDR1 ENHRY and CDR2 SYGVKD.

This clonotype was seen at least ten times. The chain's CDR3 is CATSRDFSEAFF. The CDR3 nucleotides are TGTGCCACCAGCAGAGATTTTTCTGAAGCTTTCTTT. The chain couples TRBV15 to TRBJ1-1; D gene uncertain. The germline CDR1 and CDR2 sequences are LNHNV and YYDKDF (reference sequence). The CDR3 consists of 12 residues. Trimming took off 0 bases at V and 6 bases at J, with 5 bases between the two ends.

V usage is TRBV12-3 or TRBV12-4 and J usage is TRBJ1-5; the D gene is possibly TRBD1 (5 bases). This CDR3 contains 15 residues. V lost 3 bases and J 2 bases, leaving 11 bases between the germline ends. This chain's CDR3 is CASSFSGGGNQPQHF. DNA of the CDR3: TGTGCCAGCAGTTTTTCTGGGGGTGGCAATCAGCCCCAGCATTTT.

This clonotype has a count of ten or more. The V gene is TRBV28, the J gene TRBJ2-7, with 9 bases aligning to TRBD2. Germline loops: CDR1 MDHEN, CDR2 SYDVKM. The V segment lost 3 bases and the J segment 0 bases; nucleotides outside the gene matches: 6. CDR3 length: 16 residues. The CDR3 DNA is TGTGCCAGCAGTTTTACACTAGCGGGCCTCTCCTACGAGCAGTACTTC. It is translated as CASSFTLAGLSYEQYF.

At least ten counts were recorded for this clonotype. The chain recombines TRBV7-9 with TRBJ2-7; perhaps TRBD2 as D (6 bases). Germline CDR1 reads SEHNR; CDR2 reads FQNEAQ (reference sequence). There are 14 residues in the CDR3. V was cut by 8 bases and J by 1 base, with 15 bases left in between. The CDR3 sequence is CASAQAGLSYEQYF. The CDR3 DNA reads TGTGCCAGCGCGCAGGCGGGGCTGTCCTACGAGCAGTACTTC.

In its sample, this clonotype was seen many times. The chain recombines TRBV20-1 with TRBJ2-2, with D perhaps TRBD2 (5 bases). CDR3 size: 13 residues. Germline CDR1 and CDR2: DFQATT and SNEGSKA (reference sequence). V was shortened by 3 bases and J by 4 bases, with 9 bases between the two germline ends. The CDR3 DNA reads TGCAGTGCTAGCCCCGGGGTCACCGGGGAGCTGTTTTTT. This codes for CSASPGVTGELFF.

This clonotype was found many times. This sequence joins TRBV4-1 and TRBJ2-1, with TRBD2 matching over 9 bases. Germline loops: CDR1 MGHRA, CDR2 YSYEKL. V lost 0 bases, J lost 4 bases, and 4 bases stayed unmatched. The CDR3 loop spans 16 amino acids. The CDR3 DNA follows: TGCGCCAGCAGCCAAGATTCAGCGGGAGGTTACAATGAGCAGTTCTTC. Amino acids: CASSQDSAGGYNEQFF.

This clonotype came up many times. This chain links TRBV6-5 with TRBJ2-3, with D perhaps being TRBD1 or TRBD2 (6 bases each). The CDR3 spans 18 residues. Deletions cut 7 bases from V and 1 base from J, with 24 bases between. Germline loops: CDR1 MNHEY, CDR2 SVGAGI. CDR3 in DNA: TGTGCCAGCACCCTAGGGGGGTTTTTTGGGGGCCGCACAGATACGCAGTATTTT. As protein: CASTLGGFFGGRTDTQYF.

The chain uses TRBV6-2 or TRBV6-3 and TRBJ2-3; maybe TRBD2 (6 bases). The CDR3 has 16 residues. CDR1 and CDR2 (germline): MNHEY, SVGEGT. Deletions cut 6 bases from V and 2 bases from J, with 18 bases between. The CDR3 region is CASRPLGSGLTDTQYF. As DNA, the CDR3 is TGTGCCAGCAGACCCCTCGGGAGCGGACTCACAGATACGCAGTATTTT.

This clonotype was seen at least ten times. The chain couples TRBV7-2 to TRBJ1-1, with D possibly matching TRBD1 (5 bases). Germline V lookup: CDR1 SGHTA, CDR2 FQGNSA. This CDR3 has 13 residues. V was cut by 6 bases and J by 7 bases, with 15 bases left in between. The CDR3 sequence is CASSPRGGNEAFF. DNA of the CDR3: TGTGCCAGCAGTCCCCGGGGGGGGAATGAAGCTTTCTTT. Drawing the rest from reference TRBV7-2 and TRBJ1-1, the complete variable domain is GAGVSQSPSNKVTEKGKDVELRCDPISGHTALYWYRQSLGQGLEFLIYFQGNSAPDKSGLPSDRFSAERTGGSVSTLTIQRTQQEDSAVYLCASSPRGGNEAFFGQGTRLTVV.

Many counts were recorded for this clonotype. V is TRBV3-1 and J is TRBJ2-3; 10 bases match TRBD2. The CDR3 has 17 amino acids. V shed 1 base, J shed 2 bases, and the junction held 6 bases outside the gene matches. Per germline, CDR1 LGHDT and CDR2 YNNKEL (reference sequence). The CDR3 sequence is CASSQARTSGATDTQYF. DNA for the CDR3: TGTGCCAGCAGCCAAGCCAGGACTAGCGGAGCCACAGATACGCAGTATTTT.

Ten or more counts support this clonotype. The chain uses TRBV28 and TRBJ2-7; TRBD1 agrees at 10 bases. From germline, CDR1 is MDHEN and CDR2 SYDVKM. The CDR3 contains 19 residues. The V and J ends lost 1 base and 0 bases, in that order; junction bases with no gene match: 12. The CDR3 is CASSLSSFIDRGLSYEQYF. The CDR3, as DNA: TGTGCCAGCAGTTTATCAAGTTTCATCGACAGGGGGCTCTCCTACGAGCAGTACTTC.

The chain employs TRBV30 and TRBJ2-5; TRBD1 might be the D (6 bases). CDR3 length: 14 amino acids. V lost 0 bases and J lost 11, with 19 bases in between. Germline loops: CDR1 GTSNPN, CDR2 SVGIG (reference sequence). The CDR3 DNA follows: TGTGCCTGGAGTGTACTAAGACAGGACAATTCACAGTACTTC. Protein product: CAWSVLRQDNSQYF.

This clonotype appeared many times. CDR3: CSAREAKDPRDIQYF. In nucleotides, the CDR3 is TGCAGTGCTAGAGAGGCGAAAGACCCGAGGGACATTCAGTACTTC. The chain carries TRBV20-1 and TRBJ2-4; D perhaps matches TRBD2 (5 bases). V lost 0 bases, J lost 8 bases, and 17 bases lay in between. Germline CDR1 DFQATT, CDR2 SNEGSKA (reference sequence). The CDR3 is 15 residues long.